Listed below are T cell receptor beta chains from one sample, sequenced in a study of shared clonotypes between healthy human individuals. Method: immunoSEQ multiplex PCR; TCRdb's copy keeps in-frame clones and lacks some. The sample lists more than 2 million clones; around 96% were seen once. The sequencing input was naive CD8+ T cells sorted from blood. These receptors were collected from a man aged 18 to 29 in good health. CDR3s include the opening cysteine and the closing phenylalanine or tryptophan. The order of the fields is clone size, J gene, D gene, V gene, CDR3 protein, CDR3 DNA. The D gene is left open where the match is weak. Some rows mark clone size as missing; the rest say once, few, many or name a class of expanded clone.

>.|TRBJ2-7|.|TRBV2
CASSEDPYEQYF
TGTGCCAGCAGTGAAGACCCCTACGAGCAGTACTTC
>.|TRBJ1-5|.|TRBV21-1
CASSQGQGVRNQPQHF
TGTGCCAGCAGCCAAGGACAGGGGGTACGAAATCAGCCCCAGCATTTT
>.|TRBJ1-2|.|TRBV6-6
CASGSGYTF
TGTGCCAGCGGTTCTGGCTACACCTTC
>.|TRBJ2-4|.|TRBV28
CASSYQGRVGQTFIAKNIQYF
TGTGCCAGCAGTTACCAGGGGCGGGTAGGGCAGACATTTATAGCCAAAAACATTCAGTACTTC
>.|TRBJ1-1|.|TRBV18
CASSPETNTEAFF
TGTGCCAGCTCACCAGAGACTAACACTGAAGCTTTCTTT
>.|TRBJ2-3|.|TRBV5-1
CASSYSTYTDTQYF
TGCGCCAGCAGCTACAGCACTTACACAGATACGCAGTATTTT
>.|TRBJ2-7|TRBD1|TRBV2
CASSEALIGRGTTPYEQYF
TGTGCCAGCAGTGAAGCGCTTATTGGCAGGGGGACCACCCCCTACGAGCAGTACTTC
>.|TRBJ1-1|.|TRBV7-6
CASSLDRGNTEAFF
TGTGCCAGCAGCTTAGACCGAGGGAACACTGAAGCTTTCTTT
>.|TRBJ1-3|TRBD1|TRBV5-1
CASSSLGGYGPGNTIYF
TGCGCCAGCAGCTCGTTAGGGGGCTACGGTCCTGGAAACACCATATATTTT
>.|TRBJ2-3|TRBD2|TRBV6-5
CASSSIAGGRGDTQYF
TGTGCCAGCAGTTCTATAGCGGGAGGTCGGGGAGATACGCAGTATTTT
>.|TRBJ1-5|.|TRBV6-4
CASSQNGPDGNQPQHF
TGTGCCAGCAGTCAAAACGGACCAGATGGCAATCAGCCCCAGCATTTT
>.|TRBJ2-7|.|TRBV5-6
CASSLAGEQYF
TGTGCCAGCAGCTTGGCGGGAGAGCAGTACTTC
>.|TRBJ2-5|TRBD2|TRBV11-2
CASSYRLADQETQYF
TGTGCCAGCAGCTATAGACTAGCGGATCAAGAGACCCAGTACTTC
>once|TRBJ2-7|.|TRBV7-7
CASSLTLLSEQYF
TGTGCTAGCAGCTTAACCCTCCTTTCAGAGCAGTACTTC
>.|TRBJ2-2|.|TRBV4-1
CASSQVEQGLGGELFF
TGCGCCAGCAGCCAAGTCGAGCAGGGTTTGGGCGGGGAGCTGTTTTTT
>.|TRBJ2-3|TRBD2|TRBV6-5
CASSSRVDGGAPQYF
TGTGCCAGCAGTTCGAGGGTAGACGGGGGGGCACCGCAGTATTTT
>.|TRBJ2-7|TRBD2|TRBV7-8
CASSPTSGGSYEQYF
TGTGCCAGCAGCCCAACTAGCGGGGGCTCCTACGAGCAGTACTTC
>.|TRBJ2-7|TRBD1|TRBV7-9
CASSLEVVPGQTYEQYF
TGTGCCAGCAGCTTAGAGGTGGTACCGGGACAGACCTACGAGCAGTACTTC
>.|TRBJ2-2|TRBD2|TRBV10-3
CATLALAGVTAGELFF
TGTGCCACCTTAGCTCTAGCGGGAGTGACGGCTGGGGAGCTGTTTTTT
>.|TRBJ2-1|.|TRBV6-1
CASSPDSNYNEQFF
TGTGCCAGCAGTCCGGACAGCAATTACAATGAGCAGTTCTTC
>.|TRBJ2-7|.|TRBV7-8
CASSGGADTYEQYF
TGTGCCAGCAGCGGGGGTGCGGATACCTACGAGCAGTACTTC
>.|TRBJ2-7|.|TRBV2
CATFPGPRSSYEQYF
TGTGCCACTTTCCCGGGACCTAGGAGCTCCTACGAGCAGTACTTC
>.|TRBJ2-5|.|TRBV10-3
CAISESGGRETQYF
TGTGCCATCAGTGAGTCGGGGGGGCGAGAGACCCAGTACTTC
>.|TRBJ1-6|TRBD1|TRBV19
CASSVTWGTGDSPLHF
TGTGCCAGTAGTGTGACATGGGGGACAGGGGATTCACCCCTCCACTTT
>.|TRBJ2-1|TRBD2|TRBV2
CASRETSGFANEQFF
TGTGCCAGCAGGGAGACTAGCGGTTTTGCCAATGAGCAGTTCTTC
>.|TRBJ2-1|.|TRBV5-1
CASSLNLAKSFYNEQFF
TGCGCCAGCAGCTTGAATCTAGCTAAAAGCTTTTACAATGAGCAGTTCTTC
>.|TRBJ2-7|.|TRBV9
CASSAGANPYEQYF
TGTGCCAGCAGCGCCGGGGCAAATCCCTACGAGCAGTACTTC
>.|TRBJ2-7|TRBD1|TRBV4-1
CASSIRTGESSYEQYF
TGCGCCAGCAGCATACGGACAGGCGAAAGCTCCTACGAGCAGTACTTC
>once|TRBJ2-7|.|TRBV27
CASSFFKGLADEQYF
TGTGCCAGCAGTTTTTTCAAGGGATTGGCCGACGAGCAGTACTTC